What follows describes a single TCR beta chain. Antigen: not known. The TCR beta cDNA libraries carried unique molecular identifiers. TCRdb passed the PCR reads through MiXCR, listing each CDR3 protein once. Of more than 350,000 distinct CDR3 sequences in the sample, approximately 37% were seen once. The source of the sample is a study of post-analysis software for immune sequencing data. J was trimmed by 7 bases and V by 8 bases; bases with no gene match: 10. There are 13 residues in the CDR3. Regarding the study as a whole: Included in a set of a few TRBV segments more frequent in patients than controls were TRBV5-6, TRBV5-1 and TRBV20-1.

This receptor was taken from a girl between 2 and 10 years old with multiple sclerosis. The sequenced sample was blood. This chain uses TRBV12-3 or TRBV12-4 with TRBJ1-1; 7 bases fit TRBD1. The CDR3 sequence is CASGSTRDSEAFF. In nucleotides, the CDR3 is TGTGCCAGCGGCTCGACCCGGGACAGTGAAGCTTTCTTT.